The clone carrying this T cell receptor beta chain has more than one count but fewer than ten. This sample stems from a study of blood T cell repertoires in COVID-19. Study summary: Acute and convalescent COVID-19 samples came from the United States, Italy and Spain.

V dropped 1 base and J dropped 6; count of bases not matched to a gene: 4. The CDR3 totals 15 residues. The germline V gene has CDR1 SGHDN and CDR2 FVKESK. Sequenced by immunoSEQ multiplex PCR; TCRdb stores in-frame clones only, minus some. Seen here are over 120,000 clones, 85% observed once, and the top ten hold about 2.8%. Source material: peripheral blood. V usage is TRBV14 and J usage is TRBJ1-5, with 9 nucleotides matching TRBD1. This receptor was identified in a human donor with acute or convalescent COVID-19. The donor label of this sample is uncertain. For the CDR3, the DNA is TGTGCCAGCAGCCAAGGGGGGACAGGGAGTCAGCCCCAGCATTTT. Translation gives CASSQGGTGSQPQHF.